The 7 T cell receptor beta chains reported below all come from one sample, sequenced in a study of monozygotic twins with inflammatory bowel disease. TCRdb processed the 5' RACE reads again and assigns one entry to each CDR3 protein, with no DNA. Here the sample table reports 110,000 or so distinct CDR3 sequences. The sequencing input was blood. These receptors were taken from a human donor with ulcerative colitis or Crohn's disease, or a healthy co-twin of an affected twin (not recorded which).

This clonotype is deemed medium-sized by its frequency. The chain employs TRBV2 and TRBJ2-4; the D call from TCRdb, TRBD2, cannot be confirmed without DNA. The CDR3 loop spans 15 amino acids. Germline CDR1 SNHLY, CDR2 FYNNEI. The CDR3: CATLDSTPAKNIQYF.

CDR3 sequence: CASSTAYGRGDTDTQYF. The chain couples TRBV28 to TRBJ2-3; the D call of TRBD1 rests on TCRdb alone, since no DNA is present to check it. The CDR3 consists of 17 residues. Germline values: CDR1 MDHEN, CDR2 SYDVKM.

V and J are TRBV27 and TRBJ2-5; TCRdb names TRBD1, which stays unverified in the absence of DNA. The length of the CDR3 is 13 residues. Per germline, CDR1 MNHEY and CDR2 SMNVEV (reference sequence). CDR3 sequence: CASSRDRISTQYF.

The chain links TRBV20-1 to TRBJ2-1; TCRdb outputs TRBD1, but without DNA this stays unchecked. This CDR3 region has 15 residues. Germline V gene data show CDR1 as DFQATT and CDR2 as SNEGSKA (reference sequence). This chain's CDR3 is CSAEDRDRGGNEQFF.

The chain's CDR3 is CASSLGRRYEQYF. V and J are TRBV12-3 or TRBV12-4 and TRBJ2-7. The CDR3 spans 13 residues.

The CDR3: CASRLEAGNTGELFF. The chain recombines TRBV4-2 with TRBJ2-2; TCRdb's D call, TRBD2, is unchecked because there is no DNA. There are 15 residues in the CDR3. CDR1 LGHNA and CDR2 YNFKEQ come from the germline V gene.

The CDR3 region is CAWGPWDSPSTDTQYF. The rearrangement joins TRBV30 to TRBJ2-3; TCRdb picks TRBD1, but there is no DNA to check that call. CDR3 length equals 16 residues. CDR1 and CDR2 from the germline V gene are GTSNPN and SVGIG (reference sequence).